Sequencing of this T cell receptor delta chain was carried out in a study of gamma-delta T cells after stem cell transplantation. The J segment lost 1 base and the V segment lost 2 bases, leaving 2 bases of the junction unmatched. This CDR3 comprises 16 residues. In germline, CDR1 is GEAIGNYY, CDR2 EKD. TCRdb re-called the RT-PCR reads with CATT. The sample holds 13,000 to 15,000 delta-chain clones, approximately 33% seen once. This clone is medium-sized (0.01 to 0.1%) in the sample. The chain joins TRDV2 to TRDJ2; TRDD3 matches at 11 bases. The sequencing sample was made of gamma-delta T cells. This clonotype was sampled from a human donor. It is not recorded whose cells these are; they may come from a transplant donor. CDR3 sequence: CACDKLGDILTAQLFF. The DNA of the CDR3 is TGTGCCTGTGACAAACTGGGGGATATTTTGACAGCACAACTCTTCTTT.